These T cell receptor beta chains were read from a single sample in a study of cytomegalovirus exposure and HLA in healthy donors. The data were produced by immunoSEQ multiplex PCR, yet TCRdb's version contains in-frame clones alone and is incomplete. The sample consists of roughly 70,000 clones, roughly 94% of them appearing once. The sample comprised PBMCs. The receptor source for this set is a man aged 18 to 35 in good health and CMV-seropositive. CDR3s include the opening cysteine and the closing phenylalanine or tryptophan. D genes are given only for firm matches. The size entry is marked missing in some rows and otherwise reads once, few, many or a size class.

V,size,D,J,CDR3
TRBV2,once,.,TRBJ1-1,CASSERGVGRTEAFF
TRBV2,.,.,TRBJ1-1,CASKLIGGNTEAFF
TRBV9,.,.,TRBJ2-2,CASSASDSVGTGELFF
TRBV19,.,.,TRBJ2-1,CASSIAQPGQPFYNEQFF
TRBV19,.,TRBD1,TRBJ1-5,CASSIVAGQSVNSNQPQHF
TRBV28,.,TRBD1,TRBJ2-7,CASSIRTGTYEQYF
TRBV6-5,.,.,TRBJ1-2,CASSSDKGYGYTF
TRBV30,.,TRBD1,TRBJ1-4,CASARGTGDEKLFF
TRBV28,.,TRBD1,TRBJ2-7,CASSPSIGTGFYEQYF
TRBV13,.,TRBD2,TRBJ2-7,CASSLPGLAREQYF
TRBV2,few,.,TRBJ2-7,CASSDGRSREQYF
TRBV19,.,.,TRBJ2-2,CASSGPNTGELFF
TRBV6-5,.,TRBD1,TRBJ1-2,CASRSTGFNYGYTF
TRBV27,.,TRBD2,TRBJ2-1,CASSLSGLAGGRDEQFF
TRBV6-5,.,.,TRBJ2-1,CASSSRVARNEQFF
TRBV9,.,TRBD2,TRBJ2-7,CASSEGLAGAGEQYF
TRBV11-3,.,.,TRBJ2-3,CASTPEGSTDTQYF
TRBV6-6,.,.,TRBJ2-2,CASSYSSVGGTGELFF
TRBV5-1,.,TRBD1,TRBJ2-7,CASSLMEQGTEQYF
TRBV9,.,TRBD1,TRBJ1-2,CASSGSTGVNYGYTF
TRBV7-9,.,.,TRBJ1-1,CASSLTVNTEAFF
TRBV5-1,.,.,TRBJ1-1,CASRGREGRGTEAFF
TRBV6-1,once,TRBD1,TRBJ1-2,CASSEGWAGQGGYGYTF
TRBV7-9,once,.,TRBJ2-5,CASSLGRGQETQYF
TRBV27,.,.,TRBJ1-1,CASSLMGGARNTEAFF
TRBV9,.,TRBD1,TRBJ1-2,CASSPGDRSTNGYTF
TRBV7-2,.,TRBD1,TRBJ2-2,CASSFVGTGNTGELFF
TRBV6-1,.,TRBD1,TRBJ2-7,CASSWTGEYEQYF
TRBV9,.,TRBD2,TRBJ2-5,CASSAGGASQETQYF
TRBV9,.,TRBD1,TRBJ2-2,CASQGESANTGELFF
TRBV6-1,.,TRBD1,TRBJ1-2,CASSASGTGHNYGYTF
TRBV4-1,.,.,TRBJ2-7,CASSKGSSYEQYF
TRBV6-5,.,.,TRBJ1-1,CASTSPRGNTEAFF
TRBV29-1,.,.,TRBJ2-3,CSVSHADTQYF
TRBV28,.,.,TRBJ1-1,CASSLAGGYNTEAFF
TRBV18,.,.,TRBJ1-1,CASSPPQNTEAFF
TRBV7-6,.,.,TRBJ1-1,CASSSLGGSEAFF
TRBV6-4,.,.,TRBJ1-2,CASRDGILRRFYGYTF
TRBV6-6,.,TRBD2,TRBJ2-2,CASSRGLAGVAGELFF
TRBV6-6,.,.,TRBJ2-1,CASSFTGSTYNEQFF
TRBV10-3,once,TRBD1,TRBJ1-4,CAISDHRDRTVATNEKLFF
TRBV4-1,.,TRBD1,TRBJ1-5,CASSQGRGQGQPQHF
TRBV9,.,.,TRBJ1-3,CASQGFAGNTIYF
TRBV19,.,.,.,CASSQQTESYEQYF
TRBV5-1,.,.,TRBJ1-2,CASSLAQRGNYGYTF
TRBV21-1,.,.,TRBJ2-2,CASSKRDFNTGELFF
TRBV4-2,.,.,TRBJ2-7,CASSQGALRTFNTYEQYF
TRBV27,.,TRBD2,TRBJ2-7,CASRLAGGTYEQYF
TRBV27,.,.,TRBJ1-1,CASVRTGTSNTEAFF
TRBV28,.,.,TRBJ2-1,CASSWDLTRLFF
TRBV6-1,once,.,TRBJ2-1,CASSAGGEQFF
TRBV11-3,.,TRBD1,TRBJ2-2,CASSPTGGSTMGELFF
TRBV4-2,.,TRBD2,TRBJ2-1,CASSQGLAGGGDNEQFF
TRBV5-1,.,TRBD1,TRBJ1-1,CASSGNTGQGVGNTEAFF
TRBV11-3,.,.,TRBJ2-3,CASSLAGMGTDTQYF
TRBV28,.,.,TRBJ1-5,CASSIGGLGQPQHF
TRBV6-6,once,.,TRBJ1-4,CASSYSEATNEKLFF